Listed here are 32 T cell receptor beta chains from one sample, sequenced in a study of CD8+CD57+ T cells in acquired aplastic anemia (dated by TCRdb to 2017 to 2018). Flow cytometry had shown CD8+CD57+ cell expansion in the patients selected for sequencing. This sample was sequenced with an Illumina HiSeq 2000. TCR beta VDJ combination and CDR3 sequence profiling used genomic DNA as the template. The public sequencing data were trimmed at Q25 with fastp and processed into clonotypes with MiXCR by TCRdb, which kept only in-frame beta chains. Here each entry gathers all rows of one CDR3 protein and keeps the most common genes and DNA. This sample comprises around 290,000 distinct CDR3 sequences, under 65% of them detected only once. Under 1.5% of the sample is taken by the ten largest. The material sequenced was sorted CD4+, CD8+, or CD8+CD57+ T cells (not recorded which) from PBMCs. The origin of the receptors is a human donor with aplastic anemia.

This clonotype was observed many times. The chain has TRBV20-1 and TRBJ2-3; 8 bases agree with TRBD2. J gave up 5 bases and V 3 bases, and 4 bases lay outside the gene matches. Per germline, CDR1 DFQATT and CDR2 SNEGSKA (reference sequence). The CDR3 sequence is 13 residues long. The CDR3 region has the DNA TGCAGTGCTAGGACGGGAGGGGTAGATACGCAGTATTTT. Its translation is CSARTGGVDTQYF.

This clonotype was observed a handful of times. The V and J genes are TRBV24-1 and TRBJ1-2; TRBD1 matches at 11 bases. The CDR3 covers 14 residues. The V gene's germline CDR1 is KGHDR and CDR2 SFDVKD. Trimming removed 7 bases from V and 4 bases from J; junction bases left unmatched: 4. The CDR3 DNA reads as TGTGCCACCAGCTCCGGGACAGGGGGCTATGGCTACACCTTC. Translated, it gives CATSSGTGGYGYTF.

CDR3 region: CASAPGGHGYTF. CDR3 nucleotides: TGTGCCAGTGCCCCGGGGGGCCATGGCTACACCTTC. The chain is built from TRBV19 and TRBJ1-2; D may be TRBD1 (6 bases). This CDR3 is 12 amino acids long. V lost 8 bases to trimming and J lost 6 bases, with 13 bases between them. CDR1 LNHDA and CDR2 SQIVND come from the germline V gene (reference sequence).

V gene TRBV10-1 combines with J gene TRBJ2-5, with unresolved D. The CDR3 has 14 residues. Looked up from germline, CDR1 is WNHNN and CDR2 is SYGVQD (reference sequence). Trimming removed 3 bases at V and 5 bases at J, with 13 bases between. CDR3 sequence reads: CASSETAQRETQYF. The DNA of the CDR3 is TGCGCCAGCAGTGAAACGGCCCAAAGGGAGACCCAGTACTTC.

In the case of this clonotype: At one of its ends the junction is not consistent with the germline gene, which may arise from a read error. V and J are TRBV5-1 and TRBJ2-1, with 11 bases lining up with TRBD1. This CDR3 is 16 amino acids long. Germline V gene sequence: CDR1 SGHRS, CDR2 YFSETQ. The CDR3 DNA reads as TGTGCCAGCAGCTCCTCCGGGACAGGGGGAAGCAATGAGCAGTTCTTC. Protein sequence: CASSSSGTGGSNEQFF. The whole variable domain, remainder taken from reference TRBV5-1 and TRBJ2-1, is KAGVTQTPRYLIKTRGQQVTLSCSPISGHRSVSWYQQTPGQGLQFLFEYFSETQRNKGNFPGRFSGRQFSNSRSEMNVSTLELGDSALYLCASSSSGTGGSNEQFFGPGTRLTVL.

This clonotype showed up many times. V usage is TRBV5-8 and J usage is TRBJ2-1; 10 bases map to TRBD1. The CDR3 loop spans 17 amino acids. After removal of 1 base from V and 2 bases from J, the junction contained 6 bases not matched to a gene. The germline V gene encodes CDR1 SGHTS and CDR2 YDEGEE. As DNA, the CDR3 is TGTGCCAGCAGCTTGCCCCCGGGACAGGGGACCTACAATGAGCAGTTCTTC. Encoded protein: CASSLPPGQGTYNEQFF.

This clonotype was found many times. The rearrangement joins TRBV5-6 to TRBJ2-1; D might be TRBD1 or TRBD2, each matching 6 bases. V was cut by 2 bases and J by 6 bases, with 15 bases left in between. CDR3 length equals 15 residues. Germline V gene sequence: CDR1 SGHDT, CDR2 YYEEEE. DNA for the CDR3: TGTGCCAGCAGCTTAAGTAGCGGAGGGGGCAATGAGCAGTTCTTC. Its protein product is CASSLSSGGGNEQFF.

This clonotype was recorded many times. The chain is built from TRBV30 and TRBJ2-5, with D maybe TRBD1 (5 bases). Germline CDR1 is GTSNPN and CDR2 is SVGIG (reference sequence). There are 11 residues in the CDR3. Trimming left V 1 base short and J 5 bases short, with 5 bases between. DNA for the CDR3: TGTGCCTGGAGTGAGGGGGAGACCCAGTACTTC. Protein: CAWSEGETQYF.

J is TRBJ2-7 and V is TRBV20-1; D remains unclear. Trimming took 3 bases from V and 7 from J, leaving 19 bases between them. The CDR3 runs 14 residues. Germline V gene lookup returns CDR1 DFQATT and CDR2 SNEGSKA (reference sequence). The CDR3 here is CSARPPDEELEQYF. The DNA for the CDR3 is TGCAGTGCTAGGCCCCCAGATGAGGAGCTTGAGCAGTACTTC.

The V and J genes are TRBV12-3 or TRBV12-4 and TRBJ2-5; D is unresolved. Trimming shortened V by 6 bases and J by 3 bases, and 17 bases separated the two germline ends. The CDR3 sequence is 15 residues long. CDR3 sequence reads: CASSPLPRAEETQYF. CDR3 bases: TGTGCCAGCAGCCCACTACCCCGGGCTGAAGAGACCCAGTACTTC.

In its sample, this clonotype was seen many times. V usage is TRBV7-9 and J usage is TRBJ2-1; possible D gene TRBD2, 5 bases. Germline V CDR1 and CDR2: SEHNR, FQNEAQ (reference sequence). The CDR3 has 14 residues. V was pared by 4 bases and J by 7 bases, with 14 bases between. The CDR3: CASSSADRGNEQFF. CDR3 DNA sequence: TGTGCCAGCAGCTCAGCAGACCGCGGGAATGAGCAGTTCTTC. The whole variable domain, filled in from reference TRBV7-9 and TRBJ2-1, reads DTGVSQNPRHKITKRGQNVTFRCDPISEHNRLYWYRQTLGQGPEFLTYFQNEAQLEKSRLLSDRFSAERPKGSFSTLEIQRTEQGDSAMYLCASSSADRGNEQFFGPGTRLTVL.

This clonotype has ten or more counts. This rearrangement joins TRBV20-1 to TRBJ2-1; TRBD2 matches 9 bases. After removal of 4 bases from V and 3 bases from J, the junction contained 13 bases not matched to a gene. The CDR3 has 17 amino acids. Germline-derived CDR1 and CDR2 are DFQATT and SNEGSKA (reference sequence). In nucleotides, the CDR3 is TGCAGTGCTAAACCTTTGGCGGGGGGGTCAAACTACAATGAGCAGTTCTTC. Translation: CSAKPLAGGSNYNEQFF.

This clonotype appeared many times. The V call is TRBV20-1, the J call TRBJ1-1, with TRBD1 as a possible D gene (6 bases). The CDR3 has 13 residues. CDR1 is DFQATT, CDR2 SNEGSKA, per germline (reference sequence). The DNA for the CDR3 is TGCAGCCAGCGGACAGACATGAACACTGAAGCTTTCTTT. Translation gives CSQRTDMNTEAFF.

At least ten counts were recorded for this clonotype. The CDR3 DNA reads TGCAGTGCTAGACGGACAGGGGGCCATGGCTACACCTTC. Amino acids: CSARRTGGHGYTF. The chain employs TRBV20-1 and TRBJ1-2, with 11 positions matching TRBD1. The germline gives CDR1 DFQATT, CDR2 SNEGSKA (reference sequence). The CDR3 sequence is 13 residues long. V lost 2 bases to trimming and J lost 6 bases; unmatched junction nucleotides: 2.

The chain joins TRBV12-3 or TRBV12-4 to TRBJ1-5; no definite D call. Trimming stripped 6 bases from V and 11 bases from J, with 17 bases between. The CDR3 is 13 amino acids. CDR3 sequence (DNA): TGTGCCAGCAGGATAGGGTTGGCGGAGACCCAGCATTTT. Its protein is CASRIGLAETQHF.

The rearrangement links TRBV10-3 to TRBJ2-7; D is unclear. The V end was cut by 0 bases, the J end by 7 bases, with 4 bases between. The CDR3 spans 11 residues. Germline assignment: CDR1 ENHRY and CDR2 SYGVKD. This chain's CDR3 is CAISESTEQYF. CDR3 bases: TGTGCCATCAGTGAGTCAACTGAGCAGTACTTC.

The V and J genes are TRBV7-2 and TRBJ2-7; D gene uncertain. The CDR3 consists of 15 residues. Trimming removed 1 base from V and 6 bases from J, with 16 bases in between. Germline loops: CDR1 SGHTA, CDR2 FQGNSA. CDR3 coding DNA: TGTGCCAGCAGCTTAGAAGGTGGTTCCCTCGGCGAGCAGTACTTC. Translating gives CASSLEGGSLGEQYF.

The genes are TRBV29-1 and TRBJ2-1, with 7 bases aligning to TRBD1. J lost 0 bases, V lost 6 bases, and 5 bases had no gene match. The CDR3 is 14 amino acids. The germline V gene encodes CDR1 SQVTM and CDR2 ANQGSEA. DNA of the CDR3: TGCAGCGTCGCCCGGGACAGCTCCTACAATGAGCAGTTCTTC. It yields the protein CSVARDSSYNEQFF.

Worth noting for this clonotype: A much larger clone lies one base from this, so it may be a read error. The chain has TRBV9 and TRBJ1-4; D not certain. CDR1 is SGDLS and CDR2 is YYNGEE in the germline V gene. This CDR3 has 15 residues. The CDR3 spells CASSAFSATNERLFF. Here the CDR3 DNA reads TGTGCCAGCAGCGCCTTCAGTGCAACTAATGAAAGACTGTTTTTT.

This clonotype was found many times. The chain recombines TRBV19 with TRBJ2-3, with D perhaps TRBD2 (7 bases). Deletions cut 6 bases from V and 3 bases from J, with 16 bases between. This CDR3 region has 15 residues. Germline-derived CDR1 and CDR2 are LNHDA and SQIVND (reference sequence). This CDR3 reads CASSSGGGRTDTQYF. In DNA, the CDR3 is TGTGCCAGTAGCTCTGGGGGGGGGCGAACAGATACGCAGTATTTT.

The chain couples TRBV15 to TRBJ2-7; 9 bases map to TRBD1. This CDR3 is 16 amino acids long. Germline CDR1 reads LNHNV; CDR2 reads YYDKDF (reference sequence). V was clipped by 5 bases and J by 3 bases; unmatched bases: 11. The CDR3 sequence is CATSGGGQGGFYEQYF. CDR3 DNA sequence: TGTGCCACCAGCGGGGGGGGACAGGGTGGTTTCTACGAGCAGTACTTC.

The CDR3 DNA sequence: TGTGCCAGCAGCCAATTTTCGCTCTTTGGCTACACCTTC. Amino acids: CASSQFSLFGYTF. This chain connects TRBV14 to TRBJ1-2; D uncertain. The germline gives CDR1 SGHDN, CDR2 FVKESK. There are 13 residues in the CDR3. V was cut by 2 bases and J by 7 bases, with 11 bases left in between.

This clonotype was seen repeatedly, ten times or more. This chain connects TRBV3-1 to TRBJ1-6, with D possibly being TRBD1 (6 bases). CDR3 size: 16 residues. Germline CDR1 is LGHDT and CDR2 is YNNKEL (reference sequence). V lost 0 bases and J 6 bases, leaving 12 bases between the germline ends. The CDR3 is CASSQEWTVGNSPLHF. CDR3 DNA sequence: TGTGCCAGCAGCCAAGAGTGGACAGTAGGTAATTCACCCCTCCACTTT.

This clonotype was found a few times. CDR3 region: CATSANPGYEQYF. The CDR3 DNA is TGTGCCACCAGCGCCAACCCAGGATACGAGCAGTACTTC. This chain joins TRBV15 and TRBJ2-7; no definite D call. The V end lost 5 bases, the J end lost 4 bases, and 12 bases lay between the germline ends. CDR1 and CDR2 (germline): LNHNV, YYDKDF (reference sequence). This CDR3 has 13 amino acids.

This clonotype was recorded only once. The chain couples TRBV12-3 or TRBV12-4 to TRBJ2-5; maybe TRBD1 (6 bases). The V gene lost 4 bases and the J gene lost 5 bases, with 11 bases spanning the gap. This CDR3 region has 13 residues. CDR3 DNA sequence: TGTGCCAGCAGTTCGGGACACGGGGAGACCCAGTACTTC. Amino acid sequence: CASSSGHGETQYF.

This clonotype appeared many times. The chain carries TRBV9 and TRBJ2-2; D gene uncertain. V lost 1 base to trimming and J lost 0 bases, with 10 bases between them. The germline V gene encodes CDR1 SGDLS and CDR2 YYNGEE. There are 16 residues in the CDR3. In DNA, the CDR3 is TGTGCCAGCAGCGTACAAGTATACGCGAACACCGGGGAGCTGTTTTTT. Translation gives CASSVQVYANTGELFF.

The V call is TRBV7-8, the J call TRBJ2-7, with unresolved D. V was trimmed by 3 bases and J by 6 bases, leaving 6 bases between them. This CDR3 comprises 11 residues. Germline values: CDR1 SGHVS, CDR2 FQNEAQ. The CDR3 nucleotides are TGTGCCAGCAGCTTCGTCCGCGAGCAGTACTTC. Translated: CASSFVREQYF.

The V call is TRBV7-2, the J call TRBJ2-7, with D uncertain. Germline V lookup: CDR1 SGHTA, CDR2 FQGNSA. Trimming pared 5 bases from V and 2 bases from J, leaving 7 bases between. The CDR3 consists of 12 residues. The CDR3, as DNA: TGTGCCAGCAGCCCAAAGGCCTACGAGCAGTACTTC. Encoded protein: CASSPKAYEQYF.

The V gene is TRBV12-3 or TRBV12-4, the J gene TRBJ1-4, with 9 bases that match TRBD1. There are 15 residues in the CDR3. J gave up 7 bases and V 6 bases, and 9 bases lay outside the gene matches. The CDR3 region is CASSPVPGQGEKLFF. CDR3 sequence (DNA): TGTGCCAGCAGCCCCGTCCCGGGACAGGGTGAAAAACTGTTTTTT.

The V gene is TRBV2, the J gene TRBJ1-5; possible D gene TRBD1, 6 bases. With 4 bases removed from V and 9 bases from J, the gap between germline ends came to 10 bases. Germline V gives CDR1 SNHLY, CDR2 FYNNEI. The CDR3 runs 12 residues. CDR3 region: CASSVETGPQHF. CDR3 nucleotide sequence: TGTGCCAGCAGTGTTGAGACAGGGCCCCAGCATTTT.

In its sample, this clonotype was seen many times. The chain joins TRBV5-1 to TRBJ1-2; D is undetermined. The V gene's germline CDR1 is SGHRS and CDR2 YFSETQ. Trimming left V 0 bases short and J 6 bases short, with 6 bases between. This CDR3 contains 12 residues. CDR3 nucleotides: TGCGCCAGCAGCTTGGATGTTGATGGCTACACCTTC. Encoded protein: CASSLDVDGYTF. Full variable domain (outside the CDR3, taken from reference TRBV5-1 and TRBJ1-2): KAGVTQTPRYLIKTRGQQVTLSCSPISGHRSVSWYQQTPGQGLQFLFEYFSETQRNKGNFPGRFSGRQFSNSRSEMNVSTLELGDSALYLCASSLDVDGYTFGSGTRLTVV.

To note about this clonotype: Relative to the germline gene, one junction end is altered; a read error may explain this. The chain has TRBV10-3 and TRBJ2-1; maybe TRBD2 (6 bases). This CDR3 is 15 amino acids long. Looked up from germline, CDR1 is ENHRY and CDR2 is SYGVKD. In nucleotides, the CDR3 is TGTGCCAGCAGTTACTCGACTAGTGAGTACAATGAGCAGTTCTTC. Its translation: CASSYSTSEYNEQFF.